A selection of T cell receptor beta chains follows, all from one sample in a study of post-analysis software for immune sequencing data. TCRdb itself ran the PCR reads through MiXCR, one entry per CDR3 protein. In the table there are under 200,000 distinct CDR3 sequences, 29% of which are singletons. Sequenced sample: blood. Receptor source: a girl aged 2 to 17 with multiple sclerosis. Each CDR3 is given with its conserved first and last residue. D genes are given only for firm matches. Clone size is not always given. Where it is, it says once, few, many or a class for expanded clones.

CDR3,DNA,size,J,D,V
CSASPSGTGEFF,TGCAGTGCTAGTCCAAGCGGGACAGGGGAGTTCTTC,many,TRBJ2-1,TRBD1,TRBV20-1
CASSYGAGGPRDTQYF,TGTGCCAGCAGTTACGGGGCGGGAGGGCCGAGAGATACGCAGTATTTT,many,TRBJ2-3,TRBD2,TRBV6-5
CSASGDSIYQETQYF,TGCAGTGCTAGTGGGGACTCTATTTACCAAGAGACCCAGTACTTC,many,TRBJ2-5,-,TRBV20-1
CSAKRADGGNTEAFF,TGCAGTGCTAAAAGAGCCGACGGGGGGAACACTGAAGCTTTCTTT,-,TRBJ1-1,-,TRBV20-1
CASSLLVAGGYNEQFF,TGTGCCAGCAGCCTCCTGGTAGCGGGGGGCTACAATGAGCAGTTCTTC,-,TRBJ2-1,TRBD2,TRBV7-2
CASGRQGTVGYTF,TGTGCCAGTGGTAGACAGGGGACGGTTGGCTACACCTTC,-,TRBJ1-2,TRBD1,TRBV19
CASSSWEGNQPQHF,TGTGCCAGCAGCTCATGGGAAGGGAATCAGCCCCAGCATTTT,-,TRBJ1-5,-,TRBV7-6
CSASTRGYSTDTRYF,TGCAGTGCTAGTACGCGGGGGTATAGCACAGATACGCGGTATTTT,once,TRBJ2-3,TRBD2,TRBV20-1
CASVGRSNQPQHF,TGTGCCAGCGTGGGACGGAGCAATCAGCCCCAGCATTTT,many,TRBJ1-5,-,TRBV6-6
CAISGNTQETQYF,TGTGCCATCAGTGGCAACACCCAAGAGACCCAGTACTTC,many,TRBJ2-5,-,TRBV10-3
CASSLGLAADTQYF,TGTGCCAGCAGCTTGGGACTAGCCGCAGATACGCAGTATTTT,-,TRBJ2-3,TRBD2,TRBV7-2
CAWSVGGFTQETQYF,TGTGCCTGGAGTGTGGGAGGGTTTACCCAAGAGACCCAGTACTTC,few,TRBJ2-5,TRBD2,TRBV30
CASSLGGGTHYNEQFF,TGCGCCAGCAGCTTGGGGGGGGGGACACACTACAATGAGCAGTTCTTC,-,TRBJ2-1,-,TRBV5-1
CASSLSGTDGYTF,TGTGCCAGCAGCTTATCCGGGACAGATGGCTACACCTTC,many,TRBJ1-2,TRBD1,TRBV7-9
CSVEGSVTDEQFF,TGCAGCGTTGAAGGGTCGGTGACTGATGAGCAGTTCTTC,many,TRBJ2-1,-,TRBV29-1
CSVSGQGQPQHF,TGCAGCGTTTCTGGTCAGGGTCAGCCCCAGCATTTT,many,TRBJ1-5,-,TRBV29-1
CASSQDLGASNEKLFF,TGCGCCAGCAGCCAAGATCTGGGAGCGTCTAATGAAAAACTGTTTTTT,-,TRBJ1-4,-,TRBV4-1
CSVEGGLAGAEYREQYF,TGCAGCGTTGAGGGGGGACTAGCGGGAGCGGAGTACCGAGAGCAGTACTTC,many,TRBJ2-7,TRBD2,TRBV29-1
CASSRDNNSPLHF,TGTGCCAGCAGCAGGGATAATAATTCACCCCTCCACTTT,few,TRBJ1-6,-,TRBV12-3/TRBV12-4
CASSTPRSSYEQYF,TGTGCCAGCAGCACCCCGAGGTCCAGTTACGAGCAGTACTTC,many,TRBJ2-7,-,TRBV12-3/TRBV12-4
CASSFGLAGSYEQYF,TGTGCCAGCAGCTTTGGACTAGCGGGATCCTACGAGCAGTACTTC,many,TRBJ2-7,TRBD2,TRBV7-2
CSGGAGALRSSHEQYF,TGCAGCGGTGGAGCCGGGGCCCTTCGCAGCTCCCACGAGCAGTACTTC,-,TRBJ2-7,-,TRBV29-1
CASSLGRTGAYEQYF,TGTGCCAGCAGCTTAGGGAGGACAGGGGCCTACGAGCAGTACTTC,-,TRBJ2-7,TRBD1,TRBV7-9
CASSWGSGDRIDTQYF,TGCGCCAGCAGCTGGGGGTCAGGGGACAGGATAGATACGCAGTATTTT,few,TRBJ2-3,TRBD1,TRBV5-1
CASSADRSIQYF,TGTGCCAGCAGCGCGGACAGAAGCATTCAGTACTTC,-,TRBJ2-4,-,TRBV7-9
CSAHGTGSSEKLFF,TGCAGTGCTCACGGGACAGGGAGTAGCGAAAAACTGTTTTTT,many,TRBJ1-4,TRBD1,TRBV20-1
CASSLGQGAQYF,TGCGCCAGCAGCTTAGGGCAGGGGGCCCAGTACTTC,many,TRBJ2-5,TRBD1,TRBV5-1
CASSSAPPGTDTQYF,TGCGCCAGCAGCTCCGCCCCGCCCGGCACAGATACGCAGTATTTT,-,TRBJ2-3,-,TRBV5-1
CRTGTSGRGSYNEQFF,TGCAGAACCGGGACTAGCGGGAGGGGCTCCTACAATGAGCAGTTCTTC,-,TRBJ2-1,TRBD2,TRBV20-1
CSVEEWGSQYF,TGCAGCGTTGAAGAGTGGGGGAGCCAGTACTTC,many,TRBJ2-5,-,TRBV29-1
CATSRGGGNNEQFF,TGCGCCACCAGTCGGGGCGGGGGGAACAATGAGCAGTTCTTC,-,TRBJ2-1,TRBD2,TRBV5-1
CSAARAMEETQYF,TGCAGTGCTGCCCGGGCCATGGAAGAGACCCAGTACTTC,-,TRBJ2-5,-,TRBV20-1
CASSFSQGGQETQYF,TGTGCCAGCAGTTTTAGTCAGGGAGGGCAAGAGACCCAGTACTTC,few,TRBJ2-5,TRBD2,TRBV28
CASRQVTEAFF,TGTGCCAGTAGACAGGTTACTGAAGCTTTCTTT,few,TRBJ1-1,-,TRBV25-1
CASSSAQVYNSPLHF,TGCGCCAGCAGCTCGGCACAGGTCTATAATTCACCCCTCCACTTT,-,TRBJ1-6,-,TRBV5-1
CASSFADNYGYTF,TGCGCCAGCAGCTTTGCCGACAACTATGGCTACACCTTC,-,TRBJ1-2,-,TRBV5-1
CSARTGGNYGYTF,TGCAGTGCACGGACAGGGGGGAACTATGGCTACACCTTC,-,TRBJ1-2,TRBD1,TRBV20-1
CASTRTGHRGSTDTQYF,TGCGCCAGCACGCGTACAGGGCATAGGGGGAGCACAGATACGCAGTATTTT,many,TRBJ2-3,-,TRBV5-1
CASSLEGTRANYGYTF,TGTGCCAGCAGCTTAGAAGGGACAAGAGCTAACTATGGCTACACCTTC,-,TRBJ1-2,-,TRBV7-6
CASSLGGQGRLGQPQHF,TGTGCCAGCAGCTTAGGGGGACAGGGGCGCCTTGGGCAGCCCCAGCATTTT,-,TRBJ1-5,TRBD1,TRBV7-2
CASSLHRAGSANTEAFF,TGTGCCAGCAGTCTACACAGGGCCGGCTCTGCGAACACTGAAGCTTTCTTT,-,TRBJ1-1,-,TRBV28
CASSDYLAGGPSEQFF,TGCGCCAGCAGCGATTACCTAGCGGGAGGGCCTAGTGAGCAGTTCTTC,few,TRBJ2-1,TRBD2,TRBV10-1
CASSSPAGWNNNSPLHF,TGTGCCAGCAGCTCACCGGCAGGTTGGAATAATAATTCACCCCTCCACTTT,-,TRBJ1-6,-,TRBV13
CASSLSAETQYF,TGTGCCAGCAGTTTATCGGCGGAGACCCAGTACTTC,many,TRBJ2-5,-,TRBV12-3/TRBV12-4
CASSDPRSYEQYF,TGTGCCAGCAGTGACCCCCGCTCCTACGAGCAGTACTTC,many,TRBJ2-7,-,TRBV2
CASSLGTGEGETQYF,TGTGCCAGCAGCTTAGGGACAGGGGAGGGAGAGACCCAGTACTTC,few,TRBJ2-5,-,TRBV13